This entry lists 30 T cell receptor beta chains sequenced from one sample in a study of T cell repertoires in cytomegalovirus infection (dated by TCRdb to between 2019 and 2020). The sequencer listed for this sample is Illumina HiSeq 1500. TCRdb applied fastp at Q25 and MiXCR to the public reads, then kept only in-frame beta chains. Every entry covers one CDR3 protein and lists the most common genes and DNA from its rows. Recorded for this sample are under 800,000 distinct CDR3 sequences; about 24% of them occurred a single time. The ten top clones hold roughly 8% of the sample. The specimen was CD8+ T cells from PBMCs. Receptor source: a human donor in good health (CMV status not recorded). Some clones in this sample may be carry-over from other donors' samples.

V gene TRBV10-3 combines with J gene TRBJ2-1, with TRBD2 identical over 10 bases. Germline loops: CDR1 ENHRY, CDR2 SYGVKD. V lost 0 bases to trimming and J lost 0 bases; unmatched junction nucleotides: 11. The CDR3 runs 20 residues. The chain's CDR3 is CAISESRASGGPSSYNEQFF. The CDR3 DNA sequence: TGTGCCATCAGTGAGTCGAGGGCTAGCGGGGGCCCCAGCTCCTACAATGAGCAGTTCTTC.

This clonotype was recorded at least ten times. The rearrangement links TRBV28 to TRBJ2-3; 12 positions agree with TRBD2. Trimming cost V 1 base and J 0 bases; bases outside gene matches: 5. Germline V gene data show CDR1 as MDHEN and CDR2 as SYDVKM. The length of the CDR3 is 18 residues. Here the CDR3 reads CASSLSLAGGRSTDTQYF. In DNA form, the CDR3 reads TGTGCCAGCAGTTTATCACTAGCGGGGGGCAGAAGCACAGATACGCAGTATTTT. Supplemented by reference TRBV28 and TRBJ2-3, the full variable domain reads DVKVTQSSRYLVKRTGEKVFLECVQDMDHENMFWYRQDPGLGLRLIYFSYDVKMKEKGDIPEGYSVSREKKERFSLILESASTNQTSMYLCASSLSLAGGRSTDTQYFGPGTRLTVL.

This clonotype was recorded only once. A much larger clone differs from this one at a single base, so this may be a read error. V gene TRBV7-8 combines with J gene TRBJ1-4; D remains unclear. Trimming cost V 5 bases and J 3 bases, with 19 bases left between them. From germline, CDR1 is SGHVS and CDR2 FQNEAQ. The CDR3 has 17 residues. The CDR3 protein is CASSKLGSVESNEKLFF. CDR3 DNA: TGTGCCAGCAGCAAATTAGGCTCGGTCGAATCTAATGAAAAACTGTTTTTT.

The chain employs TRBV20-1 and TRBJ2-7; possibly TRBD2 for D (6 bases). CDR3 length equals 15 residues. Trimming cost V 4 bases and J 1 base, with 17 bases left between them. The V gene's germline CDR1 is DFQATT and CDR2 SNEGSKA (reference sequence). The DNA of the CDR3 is TGCAGTGCTACCTCGACGGCGGGGCCTTCCTACGAGCAGTACGTC. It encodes CSATSTAGPSYEQYV.

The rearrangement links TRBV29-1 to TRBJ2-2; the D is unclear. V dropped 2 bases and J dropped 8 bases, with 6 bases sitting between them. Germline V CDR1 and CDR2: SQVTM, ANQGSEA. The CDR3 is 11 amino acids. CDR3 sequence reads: CSVELRGELFF. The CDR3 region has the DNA TGCAGCGTTGAATTAAGAGGGGAGCTGTTTTTT.

CDR3 residues: CASSPLAGINKETQYF. The CDR3 DNA follows: TGTGCCAGCAGCCCCCTGGCAGGGATCAATAAAGAGACCCAGTACTTC. J is TRBJ2-5 and V is TRBV7-6; TRBD1 is a possible D gene (5 bases). V was pared by 5 bases and J by 3 bases, with 19 bases between. Germline V lookup: CDR1 SGHVS, CDR2 FNYEAQ. This CDR3 is 16 amino acids long.

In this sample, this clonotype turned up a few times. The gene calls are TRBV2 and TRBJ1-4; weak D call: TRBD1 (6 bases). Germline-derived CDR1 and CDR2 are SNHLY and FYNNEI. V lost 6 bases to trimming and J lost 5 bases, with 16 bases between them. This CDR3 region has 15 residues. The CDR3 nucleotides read TGTGCCAGCAGAAAACAGGGCGGGGGGAATGAAAAACTGTTTTTT. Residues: CASRKQGGGNEKLFF.

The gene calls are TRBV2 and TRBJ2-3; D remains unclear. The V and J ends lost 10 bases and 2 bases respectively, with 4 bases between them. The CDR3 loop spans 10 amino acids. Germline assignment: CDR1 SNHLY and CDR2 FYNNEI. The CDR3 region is CAISTDTQYF. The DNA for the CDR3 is TGTGCCATCTCCACAGATACGCAGTATTTT.

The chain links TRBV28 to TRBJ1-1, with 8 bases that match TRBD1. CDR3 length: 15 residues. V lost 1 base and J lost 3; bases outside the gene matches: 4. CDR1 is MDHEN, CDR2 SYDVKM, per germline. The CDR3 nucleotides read TGTGCCAGCAGTTTATCCATGACAGGGGACACTGAAGCTTTCTTT. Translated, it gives CASSLSMTGDTEAFF. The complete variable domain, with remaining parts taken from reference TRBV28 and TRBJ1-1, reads DVKVTQSSRYLVKRTGEKVFLECVQDMDHENMFWYRQDPGLGLRLIYFSYDVKMKEKGDIPEGYSVSREKKERFSLILESASTNQTSMYLCASSLSMTGDTEAFFGQGTRLTVV.

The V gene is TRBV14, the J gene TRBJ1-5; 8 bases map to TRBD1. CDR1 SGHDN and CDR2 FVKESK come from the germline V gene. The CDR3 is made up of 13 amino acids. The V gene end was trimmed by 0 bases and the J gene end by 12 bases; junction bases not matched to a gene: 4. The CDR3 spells CASSQDLTGVQHF. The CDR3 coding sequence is TGTGCCAGCAGCCAAGACTTGACAGGGGTCCAGCATTTT.

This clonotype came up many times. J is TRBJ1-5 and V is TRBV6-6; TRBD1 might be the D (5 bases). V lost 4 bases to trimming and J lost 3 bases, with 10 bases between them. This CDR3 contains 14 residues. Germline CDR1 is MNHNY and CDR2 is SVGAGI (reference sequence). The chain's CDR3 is CASSSQGFNQPQHF. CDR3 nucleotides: TGTGCCAGCAGTTCCCAGGGTTTCAATCAGCCCCAGCATTTT.

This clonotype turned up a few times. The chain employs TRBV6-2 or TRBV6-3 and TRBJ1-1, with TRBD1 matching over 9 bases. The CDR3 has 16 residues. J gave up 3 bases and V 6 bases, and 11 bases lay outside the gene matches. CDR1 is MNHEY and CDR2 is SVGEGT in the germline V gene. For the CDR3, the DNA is TGTGCCAGCAGCCCAACAGGGGGCCTACCTTACACTGAAGCTTTCTTT. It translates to CASSPTGGLPYTEAFF.

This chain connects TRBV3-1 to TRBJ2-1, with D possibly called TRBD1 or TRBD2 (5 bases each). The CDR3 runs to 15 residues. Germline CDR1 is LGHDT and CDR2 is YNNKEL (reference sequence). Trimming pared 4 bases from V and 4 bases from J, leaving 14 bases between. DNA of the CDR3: TGTGCCAGCAGCCCGGAGGAGACAGCATACAATGAGCAGTTCTTC. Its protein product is CASSPEETAYNEQFF.

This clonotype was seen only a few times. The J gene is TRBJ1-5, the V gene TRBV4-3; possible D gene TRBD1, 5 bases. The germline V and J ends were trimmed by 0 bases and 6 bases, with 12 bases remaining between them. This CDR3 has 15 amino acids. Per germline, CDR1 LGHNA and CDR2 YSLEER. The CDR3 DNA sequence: TGCGCCAGCAGCCAAGATGGGGCTGGCCGTCAGCCCCAGCATTTT. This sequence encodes CASSQDGAGRQPQHF.

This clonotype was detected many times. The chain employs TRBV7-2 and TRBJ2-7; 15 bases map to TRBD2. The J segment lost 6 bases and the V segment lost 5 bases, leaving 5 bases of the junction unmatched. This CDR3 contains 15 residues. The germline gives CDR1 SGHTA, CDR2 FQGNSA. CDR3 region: CASSAGLAGGVEQYV. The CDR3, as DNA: TGTGCCAGCAGCGCGGGACTAGCGGGGGGTGTCGAGCAGTACGTC.

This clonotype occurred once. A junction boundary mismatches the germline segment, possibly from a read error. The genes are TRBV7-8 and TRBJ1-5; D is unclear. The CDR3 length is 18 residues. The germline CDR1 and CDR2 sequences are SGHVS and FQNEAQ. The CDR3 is CASSLNWIALRPYQPPHF. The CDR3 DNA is TGTGCCAGCAGCTTAAACTGGATCGCTCTACGCCCCTATCAGCCCCCGCATTTT.

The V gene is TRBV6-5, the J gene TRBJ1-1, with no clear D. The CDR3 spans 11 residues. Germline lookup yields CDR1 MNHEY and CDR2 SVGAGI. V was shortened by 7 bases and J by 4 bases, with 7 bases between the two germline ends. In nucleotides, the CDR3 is TGTGCCAGCACCGACATCACTGAAGCTTTCTTT. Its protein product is CASTDITEAFF.

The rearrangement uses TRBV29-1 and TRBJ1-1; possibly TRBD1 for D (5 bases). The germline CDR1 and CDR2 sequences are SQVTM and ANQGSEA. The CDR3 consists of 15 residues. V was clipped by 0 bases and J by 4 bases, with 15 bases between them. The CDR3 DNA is TGCAGCGTTGAAGATTGGGGGGACCGGGGCACTGAAGCTTTCTTT. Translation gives CSVEDWGDRGTEAFF.

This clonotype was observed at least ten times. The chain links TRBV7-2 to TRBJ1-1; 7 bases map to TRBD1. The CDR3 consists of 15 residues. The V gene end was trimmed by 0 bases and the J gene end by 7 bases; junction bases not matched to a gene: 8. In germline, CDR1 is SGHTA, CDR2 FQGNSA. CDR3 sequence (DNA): TGTGCCAGCAGCTTAGCGGACAGGTGGACAGATGAAGCTTTCTTT. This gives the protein CASSLADRWTDEAFF.

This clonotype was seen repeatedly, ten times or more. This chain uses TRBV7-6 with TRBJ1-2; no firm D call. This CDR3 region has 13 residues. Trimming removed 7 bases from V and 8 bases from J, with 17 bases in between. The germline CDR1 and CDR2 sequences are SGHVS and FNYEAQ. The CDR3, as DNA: TGTGCCAGCACCTCGTACTGGGCGTTGGGCTACACCTTC. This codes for CASTSYWALGYTF.

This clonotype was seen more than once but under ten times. The CDR3: CASSFGERRDTQYF. Written as DNA, the CDR3 is TGTGCCAGCAGTTTTGGGGAGCGGCGAGATACGCAGTATTTT. J is TRBJ2-3 and V is TRBV28; possible D gene TRBD2, 5 bases. The CDR3 consists of 14 residues. The germline gives CDR1 MDHEN, CDR2 SYDVKM. Trimming cost V 3 bases and J 5 bases, with 12 bases left between them. The whole variable domain, remainder taken from reference TRBV28 and TRBJ2-3, is DVKVTQSSRYLVKRTGEKVFLECVQDMDHENMFWYRQDPGLGLRLIYFSYDVKMKEKGDIPEGYSVSREKKERFSLILESASTNQTSMYLCASSFGERRDTQYFGPGTRLTVL.

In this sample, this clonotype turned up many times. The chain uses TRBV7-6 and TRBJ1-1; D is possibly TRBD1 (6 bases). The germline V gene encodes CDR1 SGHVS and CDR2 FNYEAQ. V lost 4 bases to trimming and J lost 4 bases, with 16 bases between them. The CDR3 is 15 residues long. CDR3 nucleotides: TGTGCCAGCAGCTCAGAGGGGGGGCGAGCCACTGAAGCTTTCTTT. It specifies CASSSEGGRATEAFF.

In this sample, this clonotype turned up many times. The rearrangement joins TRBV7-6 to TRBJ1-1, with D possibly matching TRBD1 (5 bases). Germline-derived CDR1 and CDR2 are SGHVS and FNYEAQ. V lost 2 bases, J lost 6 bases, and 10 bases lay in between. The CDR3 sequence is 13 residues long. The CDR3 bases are TGTGCCAGCAGCTTATCGGGGGATCCTGAAGCTTTCTTT. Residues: CASSLSGDPEAFF.

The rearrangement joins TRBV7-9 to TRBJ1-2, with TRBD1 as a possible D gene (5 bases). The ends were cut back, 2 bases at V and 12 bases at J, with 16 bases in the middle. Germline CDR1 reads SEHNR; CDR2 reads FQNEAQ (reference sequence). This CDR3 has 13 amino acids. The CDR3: CASSLSPRGGNTF. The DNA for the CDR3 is TGTGCCAGCAGCTTAAGTCCGCGGGGGGGGAACACCTTC.

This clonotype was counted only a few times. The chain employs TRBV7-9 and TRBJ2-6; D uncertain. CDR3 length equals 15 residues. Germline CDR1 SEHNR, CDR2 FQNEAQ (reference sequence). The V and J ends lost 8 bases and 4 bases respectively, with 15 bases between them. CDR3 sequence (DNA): TGTGCCAGCGATTTCCGGGTTGACGGGGCCAACGTCCTGACTTTC. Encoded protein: CASDFRVDGANVLTF. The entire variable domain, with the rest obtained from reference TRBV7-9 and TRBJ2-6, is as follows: DTGVSQNPRHKITKRGQNVTFRCDPISEHNRLYWYRQTLGQGPEFLTYFQNEAQLEKSRLLSDRFSAERPKGSFSTLEIQRTEQGDSAMYLCASDFRVDGANVLTFGAGSRLTVL.

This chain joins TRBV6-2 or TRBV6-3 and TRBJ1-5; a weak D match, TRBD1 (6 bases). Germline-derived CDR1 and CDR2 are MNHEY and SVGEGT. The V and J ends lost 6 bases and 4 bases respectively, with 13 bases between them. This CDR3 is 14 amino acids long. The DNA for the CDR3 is TGTGCCAGCAGAATAGGGGGGACTAATCAGCCCCAGCATTTT. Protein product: CASRIGGTNQPQHF.

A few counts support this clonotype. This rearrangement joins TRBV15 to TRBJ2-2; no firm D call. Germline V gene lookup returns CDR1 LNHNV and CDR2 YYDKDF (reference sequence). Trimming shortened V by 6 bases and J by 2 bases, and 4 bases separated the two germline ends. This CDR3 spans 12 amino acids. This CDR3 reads CATRHNTGELFF. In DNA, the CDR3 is TGTGCCACCAGACACAACACCGGGGAGCTGTTTTTT. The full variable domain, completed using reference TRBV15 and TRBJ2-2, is DAMVIQNPRYQVTQFGKPVTLSCSQTLNHNVMYWYQQKSSQAPKLLFHYYDKDFNNEADTPDNFQSRRPNTSFCFLDIRSPGLGDTAMYLCATRHNTGELFFGEGSRLTVL.

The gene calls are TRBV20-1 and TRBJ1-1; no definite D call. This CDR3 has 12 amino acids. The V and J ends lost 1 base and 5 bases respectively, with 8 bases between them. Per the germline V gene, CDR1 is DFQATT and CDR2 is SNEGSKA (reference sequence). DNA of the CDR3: TGCAGTGCTAGAGGCGTGAGGACTGAAGCTTTCTTT. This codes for CSARGVRTEAFF.

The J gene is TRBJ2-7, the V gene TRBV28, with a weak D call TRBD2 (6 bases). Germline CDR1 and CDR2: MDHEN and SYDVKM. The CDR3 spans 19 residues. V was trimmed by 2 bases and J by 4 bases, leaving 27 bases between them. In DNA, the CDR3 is TGTGCCAGCAGTTTAGGATATGCCGGTAGTATGGAGCGGGCTTACGAGCAGTACGTC. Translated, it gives CASSLGYAGSMERAYEQYV.

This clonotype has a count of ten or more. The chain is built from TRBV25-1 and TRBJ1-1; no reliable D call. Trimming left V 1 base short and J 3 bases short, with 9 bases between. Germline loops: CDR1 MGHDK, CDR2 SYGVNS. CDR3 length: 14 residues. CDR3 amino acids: CASSELGPYTEAFF. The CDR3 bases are TGTGCCAGCAGTGAATTAGGGCCATACACTGAAGCTTTCTTT.